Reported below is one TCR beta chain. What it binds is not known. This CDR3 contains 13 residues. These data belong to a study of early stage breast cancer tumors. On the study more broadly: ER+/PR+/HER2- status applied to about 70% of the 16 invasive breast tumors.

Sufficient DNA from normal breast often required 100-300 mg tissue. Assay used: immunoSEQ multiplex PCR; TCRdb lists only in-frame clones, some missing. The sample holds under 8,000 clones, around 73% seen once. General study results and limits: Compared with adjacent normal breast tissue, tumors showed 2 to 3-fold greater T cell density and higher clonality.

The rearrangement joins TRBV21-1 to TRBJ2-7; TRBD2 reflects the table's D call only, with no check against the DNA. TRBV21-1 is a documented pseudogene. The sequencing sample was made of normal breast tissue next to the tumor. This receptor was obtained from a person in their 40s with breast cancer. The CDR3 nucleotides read TGTGCCAGCAGCAAAGTACTAGCGAGCGAGCAGTACTTC. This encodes CASSKVLASEQYF.